This entry lists 21 T cell receptor beta chains sequenced from one sample in a study of regulatory T cells in long-lasting Graves disease (dated by TCRdb to the early 2020s). According to the study, the label for this sample's time point signals: persistent/refractory GD, antithyroid drugs over 5 years with positive TRAb. RNA was extracted from PBMCs in TRIzol for both TCR sequencing and RNA sequencing. Library preparation employed multiplex PCR. TCRdb names Illumina HiSeq 4000 as the instrument used. TCR beta libraries were built with iRepertoire HTBI primers and Arm-PCR amplification of CDR3 regions. TCRdb took the public reads, trimmed them with fastp at Q25, ran MiXCR for clone calling and kept in-frame beta chains. Rows merge per CDR3 protein into single entries with the most common DNA and genes. The sample records around 400,000 distinct CDR3 sequences, 21% of which are singletons. 14% of the sample is held by the ten biggest clonotypes.

The specimen comprised peripheral blood mononuclear cells (PBMCs), sampled when the disease was refractory, from a patient treated with antithyroid drugs. Receptors originate from a female donor with Graves disease.

The chain couples TRBV5-4 to TRBJ2-7, with 7 positions matching TRBD2. J lost 5 bases, V lost 5 bases, and 10 bases had no gene match. CDR1 is SGHNT and CDR2 is YYREEE in the germline V gene (reference sequence). CDR3 length: 14 residues. CDR3 bases: TGTGCCAGCAGTTCGGGAGGAGGATTCGACGAGCAGTACTTC. Protein sequence: CASSSGGGFDEQYF.

The chain is built from TRBV15 and TRBJ1-5, with D perhaps TRBD1 (5 bases). V shed 1 base and J shed 3 bases, with 13 bases lying between them. The CDR3 is 16 amino acids. CDR1 LNHNV and CDR2 YYDKDF come from the germline V gene (reference sequence). Here the CDR3 DNA reads TGTGCCACCAGCAGAGCTGGGGCAGGCAACAATCAGCCCCAGCATTTT. It yields the protein CATSRAGAGNNQPQHF.

Points on this clonotype: A much larger clone lies one base from this, so it may be a read error. The V gene is TRBV5-1, the J gene TRBJ2-2, with D possibly matching TRBD2 (5 bases). Germline lookup yields CDR1 SGHRS and CDR2 YFSETQ. This CDR3 region has 16 residues. The CDR3 bases are TGCGCCAGCAGCTTGGGAAGACTGGCGAACACCGGGGAGCTGCTTTTT. It codes for CASSLGRLANTGELLF.

This clonotype has at least ten counts. V is TRBV28 and J is TRBJ2-7; 10 nucleotides line up with TRBD2. V gave up 6 bases and J gave up 7 bases; unmatched junction bases: 3. The CDR3 sequence is 12 residues long. Germline V gene lookup returns CDR1 MDHEN and CDR2 SYDVKM. CDR3 amino acids: CASSLAGEEQYF. CDR3 nucleotides: TGTGCCAGCAGCCTAGCGGGAGAGGAGCAGTACTTC. The complete variable domain, with remaining parts taken from reference TRBV28 and TRBJ2-7, reads DVKVTQSSRYLVKRTGEKVFLECVQDMDHENMFWYRQDPGLGLRLIYFSYDVKMKEKGDIPEGYSVSREKKERFSLILESASTNQTSMYLCASSLAGEEQYFGPGTRLTVT.

The table lists this clonotype with many counts. J is TRBJ2-5 and V is TRBV15, with D perhaps being TRBD1 or TRBD2 (5 bases each). The CDR3 runs 14 residues. V lost 0 bases and J 3 bases, leaving 8 bases between the germline ends. Germline CDR1 and CDR2: LNHNV and YYDKDF (reference sequence). The CDR3 nucleotides read TGTGCCACCAGCAGAGATATGGGGGAAGAGACCCAGTACTTC. Translated: CATSRDMGEETQYF.

This clonotype came up many times. This chain joins TRBV28 and TRBJ2-4; no firm D call. Trimming removed 5 bases at V and 6 bases at J, with 11 bases between. The CDR3 extends over 13 amino acids. Germline values: CDR1 MDHEN, CDR2 SYDVKM. CDR3 in amino acids: CASSDPTSNIQYF. The CDR3 DNA follows: TGTGCCAGCAGTGACCCCACGTCAAACATTCAGTACTTC.

This clonotype was seen at least ten times. CDR3 loop: CASSGKYGDLNYGYTF. CDR3 in DNA: TGTGCCAGCAGTGGCAAATACGGGGATCTTAACTATGGCTACACCTTC. The chain couples TRBV6-1 to TRBJ1-2; no firm D call. The CDR3 runs to 16 residues. Trimming took off 4 bases at V and 1 base at J, with 16 bases between the two ends. The germline V gene has CDR1 MNHNS and CDR2 SASEGT.

The CDR3 DNA sequence: TGCGCCAGCAGCCAGTCCGGACAGGTCCACGAGCAGTACTTC. Protein product: CASSQSGQVHEQYF. The J gene is TRBJ2-7, the V gene TRBV4-1; 7 bases match TRBD1. The CDR3 length is 14 residues. Germline values: CDR1 MGHRA, CDR2 YSYEKL. Trimming removed 3 bases from V and 5 bases from J; junction bases left unmatched: 7.

This clonotype was picked up many times. The chain joins TRBV29-1 to TRBJ1-5; 9 positions match TRBD1. CDR3 size: 12 residues. CDR1 SQVTM and CDR2 ANQGSEA come from the germline V gene. J was trimmed by 7 bases and V by 7 bases; bases with no gene match: 5. The DNA for the CDR3 is TGCAGCGCAAGGACAGGGGAACAGCCCCAGCATTTT. Translated: CSARTGEQPQHF. The variable domain in full, completed from reference TRBV29-1 and TRBJ1-5, reads SAVISQKPSRDICQRGTSLTIQCQVDSQVTMMFWYRQQPGQSLTLIATANQGSEATYESGFVIDKFPISRPNLTFSTLTVSNMSPEDSSIYLCSARTGEQPQHFGDGTRLSIL.

This clonotype occurred a few times. The chain joins TRBV29-1 to TRBJ1-1; 9 bases are a match to TRBD1. With 7 bases clipped from V and 5 bases from J, the junction kept 17 bases outside the gene matches. The CDR3 has 16 amino acids. Per the germline V gene, CDR1 is SQVTM and CDR2 is ANQGSEA. The CDR3 DNA follows: TGCAGCGCCGTTCGGGACAGGGTCATAGGTGGAACTGAAGCTTTCTTT. Translation gives CSAVRDRVIGGTEAFF.

A note on this clonotype: A single base separates this from a much larger clone, so it may be a read error. The chain uses TRBV20-1 and TRBJ2-7, with D possibly matching TRBD2 (6 bases). The CDR3 runs to 13 residues. The germline V gene has CDR1 DFQATT and CDR2 SNEGSKA (reference sequence). V was shortened by 6 bases and J by 6 bases, with 18 bases between the two germline ends. The CDR3, as DNA: TGCAGTGCCCCTAGGAGGGGTAGAGCCGAGCAGTACTTC. Amino acids: CSAPRRGRAEQYF.

The J gene is TRBJ2-3, the V gene TRBV7-2; perhaps TRBD2 as D (6 bases). Germline CDR1 and CDR2: SGHTA and FQGNSA. Between the trimmed V and J ends, which lost 3 bases and 4 bases, there was a span of 17 bases. The CDR3 sequence is 16 residues long. In nucleotides, the CDR3 is TGTGCCAGCAGCTTTACGGTGGGGGGAACGGCAGATACGCAGTATTTT. Translation gives CASSFTVGGTADTQYF.

The chain employs TRBV12-3 or TRBV12-4 and TRBJ2-5; possibly TRBD2 for D (6 bases). The ends were cut back, 4 bases at V and 1 base at J, with 16 bases in the middle. The CDR3 sequence is 16 residues long. CDR3 bases: TGTGCCAGCAGTTCAGCAGGGAGGCTCAGCCAAGAGACCCAGTACTTC. The encoded protein is CASSSAGRLSQETQYF.

The V gene is TRBV29-1, the J gene TRBJ2-2, with 7 bases fitting TRBD2. Germline values: CDR1 SQVTM, CDR2 ANQGSEA. CDR3 length: 13 residues. J lost 7 bases, V lost 4 bases, and 6 bases had no gene match. CDR3 sequence: CSVGTSVGGELFF. CDR3 nucleotide sequence: TGCAGCGTTGGAACTAGCGTAGGCGGGGAGCTGTTTTTT.

The rearrangement links TRBV6-1 to TRBJ2-7, with D possibly called TRBD1 or TRBD2 (5 bases each). With 5 bases removed from V and 2 bases from J, the gap between germline ends came to 16 bases. Germline CDR1 reads MNHNS; CDR2 reads SASEGT. CDR3 length: 15 amino acids. This CDR3 is CASSSPGLMTYEQYF. DNA for the CDR3: TGTGCCAGCAGTAGCCCGGGGCTAATGACCTACGAGCAGTACTTC.

This clonotype was recorded many times. This rearrangement joins TRBV6-1 to TRBJ2-5, with 9 positions matching TRBD2. CDR1 is MNHNS, CDR2 SASEGT, per germline. The CDR3 runs 15 residues. V dropped 6 bases and J dropped 2; count of bases not matched to a gene: 7. CDR3 nucleotide sequence: TGTGCCAGCAGACGACTAGCGGCGGATCAAGAGACCCAGTACTTC. Translated: CASRRLAADQETQYF.

The chain employs TRBV4-1 and TRBJ1-1; D ambiguous. V lost 1 base and J 7 bases, leaving 13 bases between the germline ends. The CDR3 loop spans 14 amino acids. Germline values: CDR1 MGHRA, CDR2 YSYEKL. The CDR3 DNA sequence: TGCGCCAGCAGCCAAGTACCGGTGGGCATTGAAGCTTTCTTT. Its translation is CASSQVPVGIEAFF.

The gene calls are TRBV19 and TRBJ2-4, with D possibly being TRBD2 (5 bases). V lost 8 bases and J 5 bases, leaving 10 bases between the germline ends. The CDR3 length is 12 residues. Germline values: CDR1 LNHDA, CDR2 SQIVND (reference sequence). CDR3 in amino acids: CASAMRENIQYF. The CDR3 nucleotides are TGTGCCAGTGCTATGCGGGAAAACATTCAGTACTTC.

On this clonotype: A much larger clone lies a single base off, so this may be a read error. The chain couples TRBV2 to TRBJ2-7, with D possibly matching TRBD1 (5 bases). Germline V gene sequence: CDR1 SNHLY, CDR2 FYNNEI. The CDR3 consists of 12 residues. The CDR3: CASRGAPYERYF. The CDR3 nucleotides are TGTGCCAGCAGAGGGGCCCCCTACGAGCGGTACTTC.

This clonotype was detected a few times. The gene calls are TRBV4-1 and TRBJ2-7; 9 positions match TRBD2. The J segment lost 3 bases and the V segment lost 4 bases, leaving 4 bases of the junction unmatched. The CDR3 is 14 residues long. Germline CDR1 MGHRA, CDR2 YSYEKL. The DNA of the CDR3 is TGCGCCAGCAGCCGCGAGACTAGCGGCTACGAGCAGTACTTC. Its protein is CASSRETSGYEQYF.

The V call is TRBV27, the J call TRBJ2-1; D is uncertain. V gave up 8 bases and J gave up 3 bases, with 11 bases separating them. Germline CDR1 is MNHEY and CDR2 is SMNVEV (reference sequence). This CDR3 has 13 amino acids. The CDR3 region is CASGLGNYNEQFF. CDR3 coding DNA: TGTGCCAGCGGCCTAGGGAACTACAATGAGCAGTTCTTC.